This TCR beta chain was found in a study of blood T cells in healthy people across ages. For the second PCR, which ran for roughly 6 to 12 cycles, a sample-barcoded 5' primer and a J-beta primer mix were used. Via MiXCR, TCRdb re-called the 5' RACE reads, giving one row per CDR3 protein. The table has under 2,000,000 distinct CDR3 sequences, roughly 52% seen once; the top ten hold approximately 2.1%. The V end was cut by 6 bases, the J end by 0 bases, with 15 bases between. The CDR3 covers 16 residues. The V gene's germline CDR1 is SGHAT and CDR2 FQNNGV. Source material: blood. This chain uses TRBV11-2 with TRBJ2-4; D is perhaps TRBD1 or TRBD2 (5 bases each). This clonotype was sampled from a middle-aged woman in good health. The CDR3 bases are TGTGCCAGCAGTCTCCGGGGCCGGGGAGCCAAAAACATTCAGTACTTC. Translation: CASSLRGRGAKNIQYF.